This entry describes one TCR beta chain. Its antigen is not known. The CDR3 has 16 amino acids. Per the germline V gene, CDR1 is MNHEY and CDR2 is SVGAGI. Trimming shortened V by 2 bases and J by 0 bases, and 11 bases separated the two germline ends. This specimen belongs to a study of T cell responses to AZD1222 COVID-19 vaccine. Study-wide background: Samples with a second dose at about 4 or about 12 weeks were pooled together. Study observations and caveats: Vaccine-related CD4 TCRs covered spike, predominating at 160-218 and 743-854.

Generated by immunoSEQ multiplex PCR, the TCRdb table keeps only in-frame clones and is missing some. The data show more than 150,000 clones, with approximately 90% seen just once and about 6.1% held by the top ten. This receptor was identified in an adult in good health. The genes are TRBV6-5 and TRBJ1-3; D is unclear. The specimen comprised peripheral blood, sampled on day 0 of AZD1222 vaccination. CDR3 DNA sequence: TGTGCCAGCAGTTACGGGCCCTTACTCTCTGGAAACACCATATATTTT. Protein product: CASSYGPLLSGNTIYF.